This T cell receptor beta chain was captured by sequencing in a study of shared clonotypes between healthy human individuals. Germline V gene sequence: CDR1 SGHRS, CDR2 YFSETQ. V lost 0 bases and J lost 3, with 4 bases in between. This CDR3 has 13 residues. As for this clone: Its antigen is currently unknown.

Points from the study as a whole: For naive CD4 cells, approximately 4.7% of clonotypes were shared across a handful of donors. Generally, naive subsets (rather than memory subsets) showed larger estimated richness. Clonotype sharing among donors was thought likely to change with sequencing depth.

Repertoires were generated with immunoSEQ multiplex PCR, while TCRdb's copy carries only in-frame clones and drops some. The sample lists 850,000 to 1,200,000 clones; about 77% were seen once. The chain recombines TRBV5-1 with TRBJ2-1; D ambiguous. The TCR was taken from a man aged 18 to 30 in good health. The sequenced sample consisted of memory CD4+ T cells sorted from blood. The subset denotes: CD45RA-negative fraction. Here the CDR3 DNA reads TGCGCCAGCAGCTTGGACGTCTACAATGAGCAGTTCTTC. It translates to CASSLDVYNEQFF.